This T cell receptor beta chain appears in the sequencing data of a study of OX40 agonist ivuxolimab in advanced cancers. Study as a whole: The dose-escalation cohort had hepatocellular carcinoma, melanoma, renal cell or head and neck cancer. Participants, approximately 83% male, averaged roughly 60 years of age, ranging from about 23 to 80.

Autoimmune disease history or systemic immunosuppression led to patients being barred. Study observations and caveats: The study did not work out the antigen specificity of the expanded peripheral T cells.

Only one count was recorded for this clone. Its antigen is as yet unknown. The V gene's germline CDR1 is MDHEN and CDR2 SYDVKM. CDR3 length equals 13 residues. Trimming cost V 3 bases and J 3 bases, with 8 bases left between them. This table comes from immunoSEQ multiplex PCR, and its TCRdb copy is limited to in-frame clones, with some not included. Among some 140,000 clones, more than 85% were seen once, and the ten largest hold approximately 0.93%. The chain employs TRBV28 and TRBJ1-2; D is possibly TRBD1 (5 bases). The sequence came from an adult with an advanced solid tumor such as melanoma, head and neck, liver or kidney cancer. Sample: CD4+ or CD8+ T cells sorted from blood, taken in a trial of the OX40 agonist ivuxolimab. CDR3 nucleotide sequence: TGTGCCAGCAGTTTGCAGGGATACTATGGCTACACCTTC. Amino acid sequence: CASSLQGYYGYTF.